This TCR beta chain appears in the sequencing data of a study of human T cells and chemical hapten exposure. The time point: healthy volunteer bleed at 2 weeks. Whole blood, unfractionated, served as the material for total RNA extraction. CDR1 and CDR2 from the germline V gene are MNHEY and SVGAGI. This CDR3 contains 15 residues. V shed 6 bases, J shed 6 bases, and the junction held 11 bases outside the gene matches. TCRdb called the RACE reads again in MiXCR, with one record for every CDR3 protein. The sample contains about 45,000 distinct CDR3 sequences, 3.5% to 4.5% of which appear only once. At least ten counts were recorded for this clonotype.

This receptor was taken from a human donor in good health. Some clones in this sample may be carry-over from other donors' samples. The sequenced sample consisted of whole blood. The V call is TRBV6-5, the J call TRBJ1-2; 9 bases align to TRBD1. For the CDR3, the DNA is TGTGCCAGCAGCTCACCGGGACAGGGAATGGATGGCTACACCTTC. Translation: CASSSPGQGMDGYTF.